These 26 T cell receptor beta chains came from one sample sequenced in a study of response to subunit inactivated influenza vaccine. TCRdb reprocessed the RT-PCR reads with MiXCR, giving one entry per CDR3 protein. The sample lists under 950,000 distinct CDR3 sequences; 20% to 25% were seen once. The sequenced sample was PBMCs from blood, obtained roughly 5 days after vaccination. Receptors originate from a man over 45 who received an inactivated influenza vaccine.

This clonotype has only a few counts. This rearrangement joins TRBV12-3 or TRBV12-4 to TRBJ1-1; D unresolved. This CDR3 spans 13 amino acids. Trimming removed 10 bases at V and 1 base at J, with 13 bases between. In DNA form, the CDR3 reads TGTGCCACCCGGTCGGAACCGAACACTGAAGCTTTCTTT. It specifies CATRSEPNTEAFF.

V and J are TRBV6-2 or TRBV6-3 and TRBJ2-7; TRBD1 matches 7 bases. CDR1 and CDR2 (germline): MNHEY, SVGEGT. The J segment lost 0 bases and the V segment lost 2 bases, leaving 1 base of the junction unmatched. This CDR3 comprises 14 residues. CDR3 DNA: TGTGCCAGCAGTTACGGACAGGCCTCCTACGAGCAGTACTTC. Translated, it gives CASSYGQASYEQYF.

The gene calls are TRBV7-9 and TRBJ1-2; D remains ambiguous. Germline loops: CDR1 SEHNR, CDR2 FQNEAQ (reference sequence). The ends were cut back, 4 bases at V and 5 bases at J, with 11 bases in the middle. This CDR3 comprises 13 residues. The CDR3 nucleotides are TGTGCCAGCAGCTCAGATGGGATATATGGCTACACCTTC. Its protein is CASSSDGIYGYTF.

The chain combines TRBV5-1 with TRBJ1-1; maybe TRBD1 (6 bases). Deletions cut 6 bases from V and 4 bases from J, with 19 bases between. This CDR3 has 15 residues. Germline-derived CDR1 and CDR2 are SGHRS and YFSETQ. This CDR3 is CASTPPRGGPTEAFF. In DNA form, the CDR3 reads TGCGCCAGCACCCCCCCCAGGGGAGGGCCCACTGAAGCTTTCTTT.

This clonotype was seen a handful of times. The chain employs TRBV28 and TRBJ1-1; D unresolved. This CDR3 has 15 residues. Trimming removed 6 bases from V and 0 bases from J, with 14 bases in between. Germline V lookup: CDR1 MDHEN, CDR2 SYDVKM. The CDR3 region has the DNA TGTGCCAGCAGAAGGCCAAGAGGGATGAACACTGAAGCTTTCTTT. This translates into CASRRPRGMNTEAFF.

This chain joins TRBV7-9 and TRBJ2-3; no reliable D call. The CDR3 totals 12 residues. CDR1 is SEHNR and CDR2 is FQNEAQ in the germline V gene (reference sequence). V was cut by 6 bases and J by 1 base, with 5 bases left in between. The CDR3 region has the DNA TGTGCCAGCAGGGCCGGCACAGATACGCAGTATTTT. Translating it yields CASRAGTDTQYF.

The CDR3 sequence: CASSQLTDLAGFYNEQFF. The DNA of the CDR3 is TGTGCCAGCAGCCAATTGACAGACTTAGCGGGCTTTTACAATGAGCAGTTCTTC. The V gene is TRBV4-2, the J gene TRBJ2-1, with 7 bases identical to TRBD2. V trimming: 2 bases; J trimming: 4 bases; junction bases outside the gene matches: 14. Per the germline V gene, CDR1 is LGHNA and CDR2 is YNFKEQ. The CDR3 runs to 18 residues.

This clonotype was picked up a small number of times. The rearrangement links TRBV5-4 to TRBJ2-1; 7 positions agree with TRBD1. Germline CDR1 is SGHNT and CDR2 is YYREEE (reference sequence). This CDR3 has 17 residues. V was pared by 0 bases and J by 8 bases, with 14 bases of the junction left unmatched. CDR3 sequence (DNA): TGTGCCAGCAGCTTGGACCCCGACAGGGCACTCTTCCATGAGCAGTTCTTC. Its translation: CASSLDPDRALFHEQFF.

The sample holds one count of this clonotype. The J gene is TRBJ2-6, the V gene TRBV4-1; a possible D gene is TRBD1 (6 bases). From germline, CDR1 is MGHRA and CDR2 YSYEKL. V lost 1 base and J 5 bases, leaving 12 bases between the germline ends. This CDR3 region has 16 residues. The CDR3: CASSQGRQEWANVLTF. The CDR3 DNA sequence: TGCGCCAGCAGCCAAGGTAGACAGGAATGGGCCAACGTCCTGACTTTC.

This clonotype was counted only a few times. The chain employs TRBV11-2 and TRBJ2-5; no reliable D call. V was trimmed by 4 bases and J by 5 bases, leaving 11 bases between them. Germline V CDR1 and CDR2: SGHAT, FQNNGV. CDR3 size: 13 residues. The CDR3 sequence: CASSSDKLETQYF. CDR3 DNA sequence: TGTGCCAGCAGCTCGGATAAATTGGAGACCCAGTACTTC.

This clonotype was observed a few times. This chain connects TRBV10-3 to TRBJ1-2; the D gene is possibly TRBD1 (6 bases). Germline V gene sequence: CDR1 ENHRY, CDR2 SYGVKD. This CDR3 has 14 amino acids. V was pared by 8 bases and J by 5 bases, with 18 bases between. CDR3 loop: CAISSQGGRYGYTF. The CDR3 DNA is TGTGCCATCTCCTCACAAGGGGGTAGATATGGCTACACCTTC.

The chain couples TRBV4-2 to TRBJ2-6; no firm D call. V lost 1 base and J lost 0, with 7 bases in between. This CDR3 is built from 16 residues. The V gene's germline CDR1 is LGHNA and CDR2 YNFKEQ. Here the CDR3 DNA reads TGTGCCAGCAGCCAAGTCTCAGGCTCTGGGGCCAACGTCCTGACTTTC. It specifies CASSQVSGSGANVLTF.

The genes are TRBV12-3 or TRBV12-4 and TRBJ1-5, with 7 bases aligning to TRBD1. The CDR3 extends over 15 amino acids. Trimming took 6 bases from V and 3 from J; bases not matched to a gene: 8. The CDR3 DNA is TGTGCCAGCAGAGCGGGACAGCCGTCCAATCAGCCCCAGCATTTT. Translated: CASRAGQPSNQPQHF.

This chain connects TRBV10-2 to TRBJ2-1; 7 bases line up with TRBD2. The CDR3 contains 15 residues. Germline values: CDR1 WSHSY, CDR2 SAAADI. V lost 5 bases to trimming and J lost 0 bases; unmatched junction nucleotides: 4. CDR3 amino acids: CASSSSGRSYNEQFF. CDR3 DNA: TGCGCCAGCAGTTCTAGCGGCCGCTCCTACAATGAGCAGTTCTTC.

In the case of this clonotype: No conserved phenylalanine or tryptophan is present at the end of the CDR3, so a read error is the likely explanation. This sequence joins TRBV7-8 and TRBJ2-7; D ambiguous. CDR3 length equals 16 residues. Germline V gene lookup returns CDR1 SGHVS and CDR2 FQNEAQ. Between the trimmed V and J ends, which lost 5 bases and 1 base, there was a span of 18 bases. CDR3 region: CASSIAWGMGSYEQYL. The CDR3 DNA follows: TGTGCCAGCAGCATCGCCTGGGGTATGGGGTCCTACGAGCAGTACCTC.

CDR3 bases: TGTGCCAGCAGTTTAGCTGGACAGAGAACACGTTATAGCAATCAGCCCCAGCATTTT. Translation gives CASSLAGQRTRYSNQPQHF. The chain employs TRBV28 and TRBJ1-5; D is possibly TRBD1 (6 bases). The CDR3 has 19 residues. Trimming took off 2 bases at V and 0 bases at J, with 20 bases between the two ends. The germline gives CDR1 MDHEN, CDR2 SYDVKM.

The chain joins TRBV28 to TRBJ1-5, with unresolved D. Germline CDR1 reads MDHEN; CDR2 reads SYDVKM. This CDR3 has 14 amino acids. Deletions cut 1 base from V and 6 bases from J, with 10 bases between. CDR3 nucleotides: TGTGCCAGCAGTTTATCGGTGGTAGGTCAGCCCCAGCATTTT. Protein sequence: CASSLSVVGQPQHF.

The CDR3 sequence is CATSDWAVGGRGEQFF. For the CDR3, the DNA is TGTGCCACCAGTGATTGGGCGGTCGGGGGGCGCGGTGAGCAGTTCTTC. This chain joins TRBV24-1 and TRBJ2-1, with D perhaps TRBD2 (7 bases). Trimming took 2 bases from V and 9 from J, leaving 19 bases between them. This CDR3 has 16 residues. CDR1 is KGHDR, CDR2 SFDVKD, per germline.

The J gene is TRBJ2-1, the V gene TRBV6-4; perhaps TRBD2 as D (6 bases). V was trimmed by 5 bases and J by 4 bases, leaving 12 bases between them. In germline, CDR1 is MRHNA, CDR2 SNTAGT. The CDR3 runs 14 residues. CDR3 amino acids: CASSQEGNYNEQFF. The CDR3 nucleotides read TGTGCCAGCAGTCAGGAGGGAAATTACAATGAGCAGTTCTTC.

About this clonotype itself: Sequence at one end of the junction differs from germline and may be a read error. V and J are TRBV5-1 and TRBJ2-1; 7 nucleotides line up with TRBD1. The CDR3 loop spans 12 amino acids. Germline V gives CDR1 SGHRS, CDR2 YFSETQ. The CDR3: CASSPGTAPFMF. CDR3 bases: TGCGCCAGCAGCCCCGGGACAGCTCCCTTTATGTTC.

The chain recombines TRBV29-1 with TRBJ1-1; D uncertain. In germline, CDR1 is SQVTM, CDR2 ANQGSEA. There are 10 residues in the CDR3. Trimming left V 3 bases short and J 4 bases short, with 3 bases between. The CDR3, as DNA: TGCAGCGTTGAGTCCACTGAAGCTTTCTTT. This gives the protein CSVESTEAFF.

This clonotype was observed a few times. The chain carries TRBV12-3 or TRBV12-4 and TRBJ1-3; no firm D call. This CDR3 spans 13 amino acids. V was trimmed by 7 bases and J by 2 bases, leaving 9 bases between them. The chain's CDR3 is CASTGFPGNTIYF. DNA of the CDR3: TGTGCCAGCACGGGGTTCCCTGGAAACACCATATATTTT.

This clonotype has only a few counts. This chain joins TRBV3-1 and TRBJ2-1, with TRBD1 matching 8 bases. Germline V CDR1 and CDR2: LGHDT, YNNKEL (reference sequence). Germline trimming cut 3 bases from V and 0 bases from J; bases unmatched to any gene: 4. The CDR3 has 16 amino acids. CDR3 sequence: CASSHRDRSSYNEQFF. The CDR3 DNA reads TGTGCCAGCAGCCACCGGGACAGGAGCTCCTACAATGAGCAGTTCTTC.

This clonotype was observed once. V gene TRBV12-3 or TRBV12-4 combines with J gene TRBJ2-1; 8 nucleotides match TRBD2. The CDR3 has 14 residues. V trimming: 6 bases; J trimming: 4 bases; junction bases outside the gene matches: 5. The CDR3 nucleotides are TGTGCCAGCAGGCCGGGACTAGATTACAATGAGCAGTTCTTC. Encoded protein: CASRPGLDYNEQFF.

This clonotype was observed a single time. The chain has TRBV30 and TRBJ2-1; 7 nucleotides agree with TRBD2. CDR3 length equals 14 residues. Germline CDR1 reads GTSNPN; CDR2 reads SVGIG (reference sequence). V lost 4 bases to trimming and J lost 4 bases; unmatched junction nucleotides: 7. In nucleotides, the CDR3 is TGTGCCTGGACCCGGGCTAGCGGTTACAATGAGCAGTTCTTC. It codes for CAWTRASGYNEQFF.

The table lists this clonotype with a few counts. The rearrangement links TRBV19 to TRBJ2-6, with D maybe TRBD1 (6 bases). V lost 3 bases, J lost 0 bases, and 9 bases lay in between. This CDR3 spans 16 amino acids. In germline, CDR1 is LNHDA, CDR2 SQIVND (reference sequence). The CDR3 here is CASSIGQHSGANVLTF. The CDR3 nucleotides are TGTGCCAGTAGTATTGGACAGCACTCTGGGGCCAACGTCCTGACTTTC.